This is a list of T cell receptor beta chains from one sample in a study of T cell responses to AZD1222 COVID-19 vaccine. Method: immunoSEQ multiplex PCR; TCRdb's copy keeps in-frame clones and lacks some. The sample comprises roughly 130,000 clones, about 86% of which are singletons, and around 12% rests with the top ten. Sequenced here: peripheral blood, sampled on day 0 of AZD1222 vaccination. The source is an adult in good health. Each CDR3 is given with its conserved first and last residue. A D gene is named only where the DNA matches it firmly. Clone size is stated in some rows and not others, as once, few, many or a class when expanded.

TGTGCCACCAGGACTAGCGGGGGCAATGAGCAGTTCTTC | CATRTSGGNEQFF | TRBD2 | NA | TRBJ2-1 | TRBV24-1
TGTGCCAGCAGCTTAGGTGGAGGACCCCAGCATTTT | CASSLGGGPQHF | NA | NA | TRBJ1-5 | TRBV7-6
TGCGCCAGCAGGGGACTAGCGGGTGTTAGCGAGCAGTACTTC | CASRGLAGVSEQYF | TRBD2 | NA | TRBJ2-7 | TRBV10-2
TGCGCCAGCAGCTCAGCTAGCACAGATACGCAGTATTTT | CASSSASTDTQYF | NA | NA | TRBJ2-3 | TRBV5-1
TGTGCCAGCAGCTTTGCCAGGGCGTACTTTTTTGGGGCCAACGTCCTGACTTTC | CASSFARAYFFGANVLTF | NA | NA | TRBJ2-6 | TRBV5-6
TGTGCCAGCGATGAGGGAGGAACTGCTTCTGGAAACACCATATATTTT | CASDEGGTASGNTIYF | NA | NA | TRBJ1-3 | TRBV9
TGTGCCAGCAGTTACGTAACTAGCGAAGAGCAGTACTTC | CASSYVTSEEQYF | TRBD2 | NA | TRBJ2-7 | TRBV6-2/TRBV6-3
TGTGCCAGCAGCTTGCAGGGGGGTAGCACTGAAGCTTTCTTT | CASSLQGGSTEAFF | TRBD1 | NA | TRBJ1-1 | TRBV5-4
TGTGCCAGCAGCGACCAGGGGGCCGTGGTAAATTCACCCCTCCACTTT | CASSDQGAVVNSPLHF | TRBD1 | NA | TRBJ1-6 | TRBV11-2
TGTGCCAGCAGCGTATTGGAGGGGGCTGGTTCACCCCTCCACTTT | CASSVLEGAGSPLHF | TRBD1 | NA | TRBJ1-6 | TRBV9
TGTGCCAGCAGTTCGCTAGAGGTGGCTTTCTTT | CASSSLEVAFF | NA | few | TRBJ1-1 | TRBV28
TGTGCCAGTAGCGGACAGGGCGGAAATCAGCCCCAGCATTTT | CASSGQGGNQPQHF | TRBD1 | NA | TRBJ1-5 | TRBV19
TGTGCCAGCTCACCACGGACAGAACAAGAGACCCAGTACTTC | CASSPRTEQETQYF | NA | NA | TRBJ2-5 | TRBV18
TGTGCCAGCAGCGGGACCGGGACCTTAAATGAAAAACTGTTTTTT | CASSGTGTLNEKLFF | NA | NA | TRBJ1-4 | TRBV9
TGTGCCAGCAGCGTCCACACGAACTCCTACAATGAGCAGTTCTTC | CASSVHTNSYNEQFF | NA | NA | TRBJ2-1 | TRBV9
TGTGCCAGTAGTATAAAGAGCAATCAGCCCCAGCATTTT | CASSIKSNQPQHF | NA | once | TRBJ1-5 | TRBV19
TGTGCCAGCAGTTTGAGTCCGGGGGTCCCTTATTTCTCTGGAAACACCATATATTTT | CASSLSPGVPYFSGNTIYF | NA | NA | TRBJ1-3 | TRBV28
TGCAGCGTTACCTTCGGGGACAGCAATTCACCCCTCCACTTT | CSVTFGDSNSPLHF | TRBD1 | NA | TRBJ1-6 | TRBV29-1
TGTGCCAGCAGCCAAGGTGGAAGGGTCACCGAAGCTTTCTTT | CASSQGGRVTEAFF | NA | once | TRBJ1-1 | TRBV14
TGCGCCAGCAGCCAAGTTAAGGGGACCTATGAAAAACTGTTTTTT | CASSQVKGTYEKLFF | NA | NA | TRBJ1-4 | TRBV4-1
TGCAGCGAGCTCGACGGGAAAGAGACCCAGTACTTC | CSELDGKETQYF | NA | NA | TRBJ2-5 | TRBV29-1
TGTGCCACCAGTGAGATGACAGTACCCGGGGAGCTGTTTTTT | CATSEMTVPGELFF | NA | NA | TRBJ2-2 | TRBV24-1
TGCGCCAGCAGCCCCCAAACAGGGGACTACGAGCAGTACTTC | CASSPQTGDYEQYF | TRBD1 | NA | TRBJ2-7 | TRBV4-3
TGTGCCAGCAGCTTGGAACAGTTGAACACTGAAGCTTTCTTT | CASSLEQLNTEAFF | NA | NA | TRBJ1-1 | TRBV5-5
TGTGCCATCAGTGATAGGGGGCACACTGAAGCTTTCTTT | CAISDRGHTEAFF | TRBD1 | NA | TRBJ1-1 | TRBV10-3
TGCGCCAGCAGCCAGGTAGTGGGCACAGATACGCAGTATTTT | CASSQVVGTDTQYF | NA | NA | TRBJ2-3 | TRBV4-1
TGTGCCAGCAGCTTACAGCGGGAAACCTACAATGAGCAGTTCTTC | CASSLQRETYNEQFF | TRBD2 | NA | TRBJ2-1 | TRBV7-3
TGTGCCAGCAGTGAACTTGCGGGGGGCCACTATACGCAGTATTTT | CASSELAGGHYTQYF | TRBD2 | NA | TRBJ2-3 | TRBV25-1